The sequence of this TCR beta chain was determined in a study of cytomegalovirus exposure and HLA in healthy donors. Study-wide findings and caveats: Using a false discovery rate of 0.05, a later analysis showed that around 16,000 TCR beta sequences were associated with HLA alleles. Prior analysis indicated that the majority of TCR beta V segments exhibited productivity approximately 87% or approximately 30% of the time. Later on, an analysis showed TCR association rates differing by HLA locus, with DRB1 the most and HLA-C the fewest.

With respect to this clone: Antigen specificity is unknown.

The germline V gene has CDR1 MDHEN and CDR2 SYDVKM. V was clipped by 3 bases and J by 1 base; unmatched bases: 10. CDR3 size: 17 residues. PCR amplification relied on 60 Vbeta primers (plus 13 Jbeta primers). Using immunoSEQ multiplex PCR, the repertoire was profiled, and TCRdb retains in-frame clones only, with some absent. The sample records around 140,000 clones, 75% to 85% being singletons. The TCR was taken from a man in his forties or fifties in good health and CMV-seronegative. The chain couples TRBV28 to TRBJ2-7, with 9 bases that match TRBD1. Sequenced: PBMCs. This CDR3 reads CASSFKSPGQGSYEQYF. CDR3 in DNA: TGTGCCAGCAGTTTTAAGTCGCCGGGACAGGGTTCCTACGAGCAGTACTTC.